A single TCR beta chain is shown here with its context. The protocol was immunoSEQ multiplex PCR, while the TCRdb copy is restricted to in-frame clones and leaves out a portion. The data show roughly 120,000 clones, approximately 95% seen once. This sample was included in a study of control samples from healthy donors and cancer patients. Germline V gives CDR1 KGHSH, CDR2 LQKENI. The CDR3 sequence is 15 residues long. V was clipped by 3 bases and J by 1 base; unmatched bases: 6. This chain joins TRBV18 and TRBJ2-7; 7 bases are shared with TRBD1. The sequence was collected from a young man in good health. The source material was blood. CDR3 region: CASSPSTGSSYEQYF. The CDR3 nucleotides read TGTGCCAGCTCACCTTCGACAGGGAGTTCCTACGAGCAGTACTTC.